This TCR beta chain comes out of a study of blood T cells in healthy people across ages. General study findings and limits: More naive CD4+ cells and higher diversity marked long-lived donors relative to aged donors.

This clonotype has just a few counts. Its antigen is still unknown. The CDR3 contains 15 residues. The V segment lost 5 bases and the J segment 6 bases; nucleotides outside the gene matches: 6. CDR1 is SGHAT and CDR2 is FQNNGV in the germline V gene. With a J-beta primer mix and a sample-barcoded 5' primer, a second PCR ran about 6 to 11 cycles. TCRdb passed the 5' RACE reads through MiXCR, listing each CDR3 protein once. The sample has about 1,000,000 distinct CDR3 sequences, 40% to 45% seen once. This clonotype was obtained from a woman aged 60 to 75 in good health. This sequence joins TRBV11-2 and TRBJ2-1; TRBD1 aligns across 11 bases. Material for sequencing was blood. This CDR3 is CASSDPGTGGNEQFF. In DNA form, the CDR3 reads TGTGCCAGCAGCGACCCCGGGACAGGGGGCAATGAGCAGTTCTTC.